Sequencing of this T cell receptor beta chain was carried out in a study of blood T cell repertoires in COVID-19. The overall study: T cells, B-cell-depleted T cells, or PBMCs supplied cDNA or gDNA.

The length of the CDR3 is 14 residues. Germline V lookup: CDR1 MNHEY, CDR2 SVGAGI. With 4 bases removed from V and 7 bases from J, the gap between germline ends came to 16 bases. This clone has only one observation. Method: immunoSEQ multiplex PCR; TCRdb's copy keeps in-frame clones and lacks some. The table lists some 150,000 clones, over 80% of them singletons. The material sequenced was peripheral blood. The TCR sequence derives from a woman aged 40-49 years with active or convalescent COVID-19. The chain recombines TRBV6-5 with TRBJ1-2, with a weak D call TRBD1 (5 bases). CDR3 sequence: CASSWSGKGSGYTF. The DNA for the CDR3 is TGTGCCAGCAGTTGGTCAGGGAAGGGTAGTGGCTACACCTTC.